These 5 T cell receptor beta chains originate from one sample sequenced in a study of blood T cell repertoires in COVID-19 (dated by TCRdb to the early 2020s). Library method: the immunoSEQ multiplex PCR assay. In its TCRdb copy, this immuneACCESS table keeps in-frame sequences only and misses some clones. Where compared with another copy, unresolved V genes explain less than half of these, and the others have no known cause. This sample comprises roughly 360,000 clones, around 87% of them detected only once. 1% to 1.5% of the sample is in the top ten clones. The sequenced sample consisted of PBMCs or T cells enriched from blood (not recorded which). The receptor source for this set is a man between 25 and 39 years old who had recovered from COVID-19.

Only one count was recorded for this clone. The chain links TRBV10-3 to TRBJ1-4; 10 positions agree with TRBD1. Germline values: CDR1 ENHRY, CDR2 SYGVKD. The CDR3 runs to 19 residues. J gave up 2 bases and V 0 bases, and 9 bases lay outside the gene matches. The CDR3 DNA follows: TGTGCCATCAGTGAGTCCGAGGGACAGGGGTTTGATACTAATGAAAAACTGTTTTTT. This gives the protein CAISESEGQGFDTNEKLFF.

The chain uses TRBV30 and TRBJ1-2, with 8 bases fitting TRBD1. The trim removed 5 bases at V and 8 bases at J, leaving 13 bases unmatched. The germline V gene has CDR1 GTSNPN and CDR2 SVGIG (reference sequence). The CDR3 is made up of 14 amino acids. The CDR3 nucleotides are TGTGCCTGGGGGATAACCAGGGGGCTCGGCGGCTACACCTTC. It codes for CAWGITRGLGGYTF.

Written as DNA, the CDR3 is TGTGCCAGCAGCGAAGCGACAGGAATGTATGGCTACACCTTC. As protein: CASSEATGMYGYTF. The rearrangement joins TRBV9 to TRBJ1-2, with D possibly TRBD1 on 6 matching bases. V dropped 3 bases and J dropped 5 bases, with 14 bases sitting between them. CDR1 and CDR2 (germline): SGDLS, YYNGEE. The CDR3 runs to 14 residues.

V is TRBV6-5 and J is TRBJ2-3; TRBD2 agrees at 8 bases. The germline V gene encodes CDR1 MNHEY and CDR2 SVGAGI. J lost 4 bases, V lost 0 bases, and 6 bases had no gene match. The CDR3 length is 16 residues. The CDR3 DNA follows: TGTGCCAGCAGTTACTCGGCTAGCGGGCTATCAGATACGCAGTATTTT. Protein: CASSYSASGLSDTQYF.

The V and J genes are TRBV11-2 and TRBJ2-7, with D maybe TRBD2 (5 bases). This CDR3 is built from 14 residues. Germline assignment: CDR1 SGHAT and CDR2 FQNNGV. V was shortened by 1 base and J by 3 bases, with 10 bases between the two germline ends. The CDR3 loop is CASSLGLANYEQYF. The CDR3 coding sequence is TGTGCCAGCAGCTTAGGTCTAGCTAACTACGAGCAGTACTTC.